The 14 T cell receptor beta chains in this list originate from one sample, sequenced in a study of molecular identifiers for immune sequencing clone quantification listed by TCRdb under 2018. Receptor amplification or capture employed PCR. The sequencer was a NextSeq 500. The raw public reads went through TCRdb reprocessing: fastp at Q25, MiXCR clone calling, in-frame beta chains kept. Every CDR3 protein is listed once, alongside the most common genes and DNA of its rows. This sample lists some 320,000 distinct CDR3 sequences; roughly a quarter were detected once. Around 0.76% of the sample rests with the top ten. Sequenced sample: naive CD8+ T cells from blood, with Jurkat cell RNA spiked in. The sample's cell subset or site label, decoded: FACS-sorted CD8+CD4-CCR7+CD45RA+ naive T cells. All receptors come from a human donor in good health. Some libraries in this study had Jurkat cell RNA spiked in.

There are many counts of this clonotype. The chain recombines TRBV5-1 with TRBJ2-7; TRBD2 matches 10 bases. V gave up 7 bases and J gave up 6 bases; unmatched junction bases: 4. Germline assignment: CDR1 SGHRS and CDR2 YFSETQ. This CDR3 is built from 12 residues. CDR3 sequence (DNA): TGCGCCAGCGGGAGGACTAGCGGCGAGCAGTACTTC. As protein: CASGRTSGEQYF.

There are a few counts of this clonotype. V is TRBV20-1 and J is TRBJ2-7, with 14 bases matching TRBD2. Germline CDR1 reads DFQATT; CDR2 reads SNEGSKA (reference sequence). After removal of 2 bases from V and 2 bases from J, the junction contained 8 bases not matched to a gene. The CDR3 is made up of 17 amino acids. This chain's CDR3 is CSARSGLAGVFAYEQYF. The CDR3 DNA sequence: TGCAGTGCTAGATCGGGACTAGCGGGAGTTTTTGCCTACGAGCAGTACTTC.

As to this clonotype: The conserved phenylalanine or tryptophan normally closing the CDR3 is absent here, so this likely arose from a read error. V usage is TRBV7-9 and J usage is TRBJ1-1, with D hard to call. Trimming pared 1 base from V and 1 base from J, leaving 1 base between. This CDR3 has 12 residues. Germline V gene lookup returns CDR1 SEHNR and CDR2 FQNEAQ (reference sequence). CDR3 in amino acids: CASSLENTEAFS. Written as DNA, the CDR3 is TGTGCCAGCAGCTTAGAGAACACTGAAGCTTTCTCT.

The chain combines TRBV5-6 with TRBJ1-5; D is perhaps TRBD1 (5 bases). The CDR3 contains 15 residues. CDR1 SGHDT and CDR2 YYEEEE come from the germline V gene. V gave up 4 bases and J gave up 0 bases, with 11 bases separating them. The chain's CDR3 is CASSPGQLSNQPQHF. The CDR3 region has the DNA TGTGCCAGCAGCCCAGGACAACTTAGCAATCAGCCCCAGCATTTT.

This clonotype was seen repeatedly, ten times or more. This chain uses TRBV9 with TRBJ2-5; D is possibly TRBD2 (6 bases). The CDR3 runs 13 residues. Trimming took 0 bases from V and 7 from J, leaving 10 bases between them. The V gene's germline CDR1 is SGDLS and CDR2 YYNGEE. CDR3 in DNA: TGTGCCAGCAGCGTAGTCCAGGAGGGGACCCAGTACTTC. Amino acid sequence: CASSVVQEGTQYF. The whole variable domain, remainder taken from reference TRBV9 and TRBJ2-5, is DSGVTQTPKHLITATGQRVTLRCSPRSGDLSVYWYQQSLDQGLQFLIQYYNGEERAKGNILERFSAQQFPDLHSELNLSSLELGDSALYFCASSVVQEGTQYFGPGTRLLVL.

The rearrangement links TRBV10-2 to TRBJ2-3; D gene unclear. CDR1 is WSHSY and CDR2 is SAAADI in the germline V gene. The V end was cut by 1 base, the J end by 2 bases, with 10 bases between. The length of the CDR3 is 15 residues. The CDR3 loop reads CASSEYVLNTDTQYF. CDR3 sequence (DNA): TGCGCCAGCAGTGAGTATGTCCTCAACACAGATACGCAGTATTTT.

On this clonotype: This may stem from a read error, because a much larger clone lies one nucleotide away. The chain carries TRBV7-9 and TRBJ2-2; unclear D gene. Germline V lookup: CDR1 SEHNR, CDR2 FQNEAQ (reference sequence). The CDR3 spans 12 residues. As DNA, the CDR3 is TGTACCAGCAGCTTAGATGGCGGGGAGCTGTTTTTT. Translation gives CTSSLDGGELFF.

On this clonotype: This could be a read error, since a much larger clone is one nucleotide away. The V gene is TRBV7-6, the J gene TRBJ2-3; D is unresolved. Germline CDR1 SGHVS, CDR2 FNYEAQ. CDR3 length equals 14 residues. Trimming stripped 0 bases from V and 8 bases from J, with 12 bases between. CDR3 region: CASSLAILEPTQYF. The CDR3 DNA sequence: TGTGCCAGCAGCTTAGCGATCCTAGAACCTACGCAGTATTTT. The full variable domain, rest sourced from reference TRBV7-6 and TRBJ2-3, is GAGVSQSPRYKVTKRGQDVALRCDPISGHVSLYWYRQALGQGPEFLTYFNYEAQQDKSGLPNDRFSAERPEGSISTLTIQRTEQRDSAMYRCASSLAILEPTQYFGPGTRLTVL.

This clonotype was seen repeatedly, ten times or more. The rearrangement joins TRBV12-3 or TRBV12-4 to TRBJ1-4; D is possibly TRBD1 (5 bases). The CDR3 length is 21 residues. Trimming pared 2 bases from V and 1 base from J, leaving 26 bases between. This CDR3 reads CASSLFYRKPEGTRTNEKLFF. In DNA form, the CDR3 reads TGTGCCAGCAGTTTATTTTACAGAAAGCCGGAGGGGACGCGAACTAATGAAAAACTGTTTTTT.

V is TRBV4-1 and J is TRBJ1-3; D gene ambiguous. V lost 2 bases to trimming and J lost 0 bases, with 11 bases between them. The CDR3 has 16 residues. Germline V gives CDR1 MGHRA, CDR2 YSYEKL. The CDR3 DNA is TGCGCCAGCAGCCAAACAGAAAGGAGCTCTGGAAACACCATATATTTT. Amino acids: CASSQTERSSGNTIYF.

Ten or more counts support this clonotype. The V call is TRBV25-1, the J call TRBJ2-2; 7 nucleotides match TRBD2. This CDR3 spans 16 amino acids. Germline-derived CDR1 and CDR2 are MGHDK and SYGVNS. Unmatched junction bases numbered 7, after V lost 6 bases and J lost 0 bases. This chain's CDR3 is CASSSWGGPNTGELFF. The CDR3 region has the DNA TGTGCCAGCAGCTCCTGGGGGGGACCGAACACCGGGGAGCTGTTTTTT.

In the case of this clonotype: This sequence may be a read error, since a much larger clone differs from it by one base. V usage is TRBV20-1 and J usage is TRBJ2-2; D possibly corresponds to TRBD1 (5 bases). Trimming removed 6 bases at V and 4 bases at J, with 15 bases between. CDR3 length equals 14 residues. CDR1 DFQATT and CDR2 SNEGSKA come from the germline V gene (reference sequence). The CDR3 bases are TGCAGTGCAGACTCAAGGGGCGGCACCGGGGAGCTGTTTTTT. Protein: CSADSRGGTGELFF.

Points on this clonotype: In this CDR3 the conserved last residue, phenylalanine or tryptophan, is missing, so a read error is likely. This chain links TRBV5-1 with TRBJ2-7, with 7 bases that match TRBD1. This CDR3 spans 14 amino acids. Unmatched junction bases numbered 6, after V lost 5 bases and J lost 1 base. The germline V gene has CDR1 SGHRS and CDR2 YFSETQ. The CDR3 DNA follows: TGCGCCAGCAGTTCCGGGACAGATTCCTACGAGCAGTACCTC. It encodes CASSSGTDSYEQYL.

Comments on this clonotype: Given a much more abundant clone one base away, this may be a read error. The chain combines TRBV7-8 with TRBJ2-1, with a possible D match to TRBD1 (6 bases). In germline, CDR1 is SGHVS, CDR2 FQNEAQ. This CDR3 contains 14 residues. The CDR3 protein is CASSEGQGLHERFF. The CDR3 nucleotides are TGTGCCAGCAGCGAGGGACAAGGGTTGCATGAGCGGTTCTTC.